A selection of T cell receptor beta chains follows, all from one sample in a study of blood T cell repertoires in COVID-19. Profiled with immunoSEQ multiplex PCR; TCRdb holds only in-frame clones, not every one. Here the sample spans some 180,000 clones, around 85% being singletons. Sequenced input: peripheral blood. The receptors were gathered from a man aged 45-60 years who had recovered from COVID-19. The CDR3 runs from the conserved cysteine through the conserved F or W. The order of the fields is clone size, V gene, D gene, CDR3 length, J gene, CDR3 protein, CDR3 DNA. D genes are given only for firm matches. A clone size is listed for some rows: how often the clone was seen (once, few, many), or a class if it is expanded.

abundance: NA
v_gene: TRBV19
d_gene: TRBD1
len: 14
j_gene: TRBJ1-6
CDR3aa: CASSRTGDNSPLHF
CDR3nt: TGTGCCAGTAGTAGGACAGGGGATAATTCACCCCTCCACTTT

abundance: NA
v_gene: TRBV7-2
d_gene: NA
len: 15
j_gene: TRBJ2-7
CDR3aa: CASRRDRRITYEQYF
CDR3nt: TGTGCCAGCAGAAGAGACAGGAGGATTACCTACGAGCAGTACTTC

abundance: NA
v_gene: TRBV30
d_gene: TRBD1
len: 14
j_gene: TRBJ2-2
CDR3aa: CAWNRDSYTGELFF
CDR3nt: TGTGCCTGGAATAGGGACAGCTACACCGGGGAGCTGTTTTTT

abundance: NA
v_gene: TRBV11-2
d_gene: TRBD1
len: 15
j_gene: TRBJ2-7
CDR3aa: CASSPKDRSSYEQYF
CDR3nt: TGTGCCAGCAGCCCAAAGGACAGGAGCTCCTACGAGCAGTACTTC

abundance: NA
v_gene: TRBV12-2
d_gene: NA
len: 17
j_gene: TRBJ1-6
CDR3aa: CASRLVRGIISNSPLHF
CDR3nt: TGTGCAAGTCGCCTAGTGCGGGGTATAATCTCTAATTCACCCCTCCACTTT

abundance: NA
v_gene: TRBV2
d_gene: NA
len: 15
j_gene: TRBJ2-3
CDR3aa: CASRLQGISTDTQYF
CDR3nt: TGTGCCAGCAGACTGCAGGGGATTAGCACAGATACGCAGTATTTT

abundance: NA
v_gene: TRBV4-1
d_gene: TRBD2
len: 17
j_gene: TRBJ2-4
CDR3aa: CASSRGALVGGSDIQYF
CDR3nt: TGCGCCAGCAGCCGAGGCGCTCTAGTAGGCGGGAGTGACATTCAGTACTTC

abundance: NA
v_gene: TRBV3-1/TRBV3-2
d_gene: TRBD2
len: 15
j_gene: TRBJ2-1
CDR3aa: CASSPTGGVYNEQFF
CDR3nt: TGTGCCAGCAGCCCTACGGGAGGGGTCTACAATGAGCAGTTCTTC

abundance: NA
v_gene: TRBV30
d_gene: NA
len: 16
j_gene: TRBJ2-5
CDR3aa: CAWSVRPRGSQETQYF
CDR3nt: TGTGCCTGGAGTGTACGCCCCCGAGGGTCCCAAGAGACCCAGTACTTC

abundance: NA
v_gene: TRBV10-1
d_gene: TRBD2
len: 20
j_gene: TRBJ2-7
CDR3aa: CATPPRQGRLAGGHPVEQYF
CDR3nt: TGCGCCACCCCCCCTCGACAGGGGAGACTAGCGGGAGGGCATCCGGTAGAGCAGTACTTC

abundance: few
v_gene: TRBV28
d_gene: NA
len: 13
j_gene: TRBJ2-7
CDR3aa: CASSSLSSYEQYF
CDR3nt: TGTGCCAGCAGTTCCCTGAGCTCCTACGAGCAGTACTTC

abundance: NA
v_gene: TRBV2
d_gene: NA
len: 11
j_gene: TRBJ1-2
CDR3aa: CASGQDYGYTF
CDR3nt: TGTGCCAGCGGCCAGGACTATGGCTACACCTTC

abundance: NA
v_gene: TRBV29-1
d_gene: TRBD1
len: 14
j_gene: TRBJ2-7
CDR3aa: CSVNTNRGSYEQYF
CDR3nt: TGCAGCGTCAATACTAACAGGGGTTCCTACGAGCAGTACTTC

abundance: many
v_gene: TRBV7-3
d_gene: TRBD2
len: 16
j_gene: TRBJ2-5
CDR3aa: CASSLLHGREGETQYF
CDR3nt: TGTGCCAGCAGCTTACTGCACGGGAGGGAAGGGGAGACCCAGTACTTC

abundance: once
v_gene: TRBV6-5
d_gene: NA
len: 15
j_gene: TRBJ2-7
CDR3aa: CASSYSYGSSYEQYF
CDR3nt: TGTGCCAGCAGTTACTCTTACGGGAGCTCCTACGAGCAGTACTTC

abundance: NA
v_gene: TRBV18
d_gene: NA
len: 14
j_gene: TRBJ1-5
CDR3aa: CASSPGGGNQPQHF
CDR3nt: TGTGCCAGCTCCCCGGGGGGAGGCAATCAGCCCCAGCATTTT

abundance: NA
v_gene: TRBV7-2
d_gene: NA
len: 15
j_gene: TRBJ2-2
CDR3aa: CASSLQDYPTGELFF
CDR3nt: TGTGCCAGCAGCTTACAGGACTACCCCACCGGGGAGCTGTTTTTT

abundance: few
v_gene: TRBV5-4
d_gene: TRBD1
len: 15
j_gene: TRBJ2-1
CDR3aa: CASSSGTGGYNEQFF
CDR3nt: TGTGCCAGCAGCTCCGGGACAGGGGGCTACAATGAGCAGTTCTTC

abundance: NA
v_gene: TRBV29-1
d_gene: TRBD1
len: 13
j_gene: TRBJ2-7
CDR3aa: CSVASGTDYEQYF
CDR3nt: TGCAGCGTTGCTTCCGGGACAGACTACGAGCAGTACTTC

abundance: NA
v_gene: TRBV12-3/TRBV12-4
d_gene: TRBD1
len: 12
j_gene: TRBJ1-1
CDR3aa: CASSRQGLEAFF
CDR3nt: TGTGCCAGCAGTAGACAGGGACTTGAAGCTTTCTTT

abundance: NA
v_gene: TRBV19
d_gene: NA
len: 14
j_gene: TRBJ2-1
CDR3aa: CASTGADSDDEQFF
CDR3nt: TGTGCCAGTACAGGGGCGGACTCGGACGATGAGCAGTTCTTC

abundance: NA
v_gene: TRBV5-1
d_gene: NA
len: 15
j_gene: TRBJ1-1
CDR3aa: CASSSPQGRRTEAFF
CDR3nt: TGCGCCAGCAGCTCGCCGCAGGGGCGCCGGACTGAAGCTTTCTTT

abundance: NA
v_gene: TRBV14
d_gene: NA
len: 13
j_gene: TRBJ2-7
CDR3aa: CASSHQGSYEQYF
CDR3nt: TGTGCCAGCAGCCACCAGGGCTCCTACGAGCAGTACTTC

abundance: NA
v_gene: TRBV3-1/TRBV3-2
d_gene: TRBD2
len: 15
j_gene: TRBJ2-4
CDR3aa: CASSPLAGGGDIQYF
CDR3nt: TGTGCCAGCAGCCCACTAGCGGGAGGGGGAGACATTCAGTACTTC

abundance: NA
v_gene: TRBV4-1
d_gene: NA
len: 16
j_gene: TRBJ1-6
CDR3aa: CASSQELAGVGSPLHF
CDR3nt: TGCGCCAGCAGCCAAGAATTGGCAGGGGTCGGTTCACCCCTCCACTTT

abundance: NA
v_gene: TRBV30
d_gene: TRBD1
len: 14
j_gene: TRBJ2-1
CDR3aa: CAWSSLGTDDEQFF
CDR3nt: TGTGCCTGGAGTTCGCTGGGGACAGATGATGAGCAGTTCTTC

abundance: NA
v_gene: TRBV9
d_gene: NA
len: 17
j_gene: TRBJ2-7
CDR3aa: CASSVGGHTVSAYEQYF
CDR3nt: TGTGCCAGCAGCGTAGGGGGACATACCGTCTCTGCCTACGAGCAGTACTTC

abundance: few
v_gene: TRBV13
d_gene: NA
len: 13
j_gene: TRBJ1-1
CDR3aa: CASSQGGVVLAFF
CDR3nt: TGTGCCAGCAGCCAAGGCGGGGTCGTCTTAGCTTTCTTT

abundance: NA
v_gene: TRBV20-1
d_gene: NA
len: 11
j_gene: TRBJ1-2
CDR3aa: CSARLHYGYTF
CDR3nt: TGCAGTGCTCGTCTACACTATGGCTACACCTTC

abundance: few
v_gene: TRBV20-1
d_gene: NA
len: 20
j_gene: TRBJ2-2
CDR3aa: CSASTALVSLGSSNTGELFF
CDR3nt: TGCAGTGCTAGTACTGCTCTAGTCTCCCTAGGAAGTTCAAACACCGGGGAGCTGTTTTTT

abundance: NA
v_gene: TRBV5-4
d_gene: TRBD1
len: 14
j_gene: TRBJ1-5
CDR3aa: CADKDRGLNQPQHF
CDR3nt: TGTGCCGACAAAGACAGGGGGCTTAATCAGCCCCAGCATTTT

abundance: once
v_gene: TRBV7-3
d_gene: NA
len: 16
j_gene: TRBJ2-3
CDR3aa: CASSPGVAQGTDTQYF
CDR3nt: TGTGCCAGCAGCCCCGGGGTAGCCCAAGGCACAGATACGCAGTATTTT

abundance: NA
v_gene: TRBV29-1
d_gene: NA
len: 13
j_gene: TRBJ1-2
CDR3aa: CSVEDLGRDGYTF
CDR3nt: TGCAGCGTTGAAGATCTAGGCAGGGATGGCTACACCTTC

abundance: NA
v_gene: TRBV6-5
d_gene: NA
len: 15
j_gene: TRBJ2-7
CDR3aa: CASSSLARLSYEQYF
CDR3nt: TGTGCCAGCAGTTCGCTAGCGCGCCTCTCCTACGAGCAGTACTTC

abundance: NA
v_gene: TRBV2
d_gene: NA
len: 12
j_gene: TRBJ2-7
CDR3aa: CASSEMRGRQPF
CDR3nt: TGTGCCAGCAGTGAAATGAGGGGGAGACAACCCTTC

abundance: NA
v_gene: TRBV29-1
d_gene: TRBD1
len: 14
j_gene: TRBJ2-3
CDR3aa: CSVKGQGGTDTQYF
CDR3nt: TGCAGCGTCAAGGGACAGGGGGGGACAGATACGCAGTATTTT

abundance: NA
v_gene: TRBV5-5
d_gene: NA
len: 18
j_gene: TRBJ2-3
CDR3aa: CASSLAPLLSGGVDTQYF
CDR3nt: TGTGCCAGCAGCTTGGCCCCCCTACTGAGCGGCGGGGTAGATACGCAGTATTTT

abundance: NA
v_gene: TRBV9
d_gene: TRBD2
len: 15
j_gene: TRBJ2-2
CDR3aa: CASSYSGWDTGELFF
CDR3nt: TGTGCCAGCAGCTATAGCGGGTGGGACACCGGGGAGCTGTTTTTT

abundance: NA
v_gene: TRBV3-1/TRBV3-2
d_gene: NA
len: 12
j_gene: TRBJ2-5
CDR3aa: CASSQVGETQYF
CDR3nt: TGTGCCAGCAGCCAAGTCGGGGAGACCCAGTACTTC

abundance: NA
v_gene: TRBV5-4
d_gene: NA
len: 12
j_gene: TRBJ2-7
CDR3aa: CASSLMWREQYF
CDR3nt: TGTGCCAGCAGCTTGATGTGGAGAGAGCAGTACTTC

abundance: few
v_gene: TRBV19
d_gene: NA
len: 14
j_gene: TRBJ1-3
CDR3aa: CASSLGGSGNTIYF
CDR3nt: TGTGCCAGTAGCCTGGGGGGCTCTGGAAACACCATATATTTT

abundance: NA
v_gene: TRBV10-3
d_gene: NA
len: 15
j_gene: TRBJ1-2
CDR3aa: CAISETENTNYGYTF
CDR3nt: TGTGCCATCAGTGAGACAGAAAATACTAACTATGGCTACACCTTC

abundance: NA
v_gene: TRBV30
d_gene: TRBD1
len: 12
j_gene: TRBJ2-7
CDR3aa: CAWIRQGYEQYF
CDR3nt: TGTGCCTGGATTAGACAGGGCTACGAGCAGTACTTC

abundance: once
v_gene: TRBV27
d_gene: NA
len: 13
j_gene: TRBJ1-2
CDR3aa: CASSLRQGYGYTF
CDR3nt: TGTGCCAGCAGTTTACGCCAGGGCTATGGCTACACCTTC

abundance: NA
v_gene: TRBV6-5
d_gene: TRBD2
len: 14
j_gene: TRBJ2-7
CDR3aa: CASRQGLASDEQYF
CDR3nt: TGTGCCAGCAGACAAGGACTAGCGAGCGACGAGCAGTACTTC

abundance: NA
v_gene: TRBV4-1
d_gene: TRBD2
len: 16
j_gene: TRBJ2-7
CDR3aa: CASSQRLAYPSYEQYF
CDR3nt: TGCGCCAGCAGCCAGAGACTAGCTTATCCCTCTTACGAGCAGTACTTC

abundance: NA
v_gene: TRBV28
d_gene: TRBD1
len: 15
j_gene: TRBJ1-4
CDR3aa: CASSQTGTGHEKLFF
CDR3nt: TGTGCCAGCAGTCAAACCGGGACAGGGCATGAAAAACTGTTTTTT

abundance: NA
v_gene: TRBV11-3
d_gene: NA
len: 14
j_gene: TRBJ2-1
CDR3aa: CASSLSAGHNEQFF
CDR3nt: TGTGCCAGCAGCTTAAGCGCGGGGCACAATGAGCAGTTCTTC

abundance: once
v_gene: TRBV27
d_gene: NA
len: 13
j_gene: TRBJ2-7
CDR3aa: CASSLVYGYEQYF
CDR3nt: TGTGCCAGCAGTTTAGTGTACGGCTACGAGCAGTACTTC

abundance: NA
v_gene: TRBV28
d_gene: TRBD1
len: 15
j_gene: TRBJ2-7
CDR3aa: CASPPGQGVVDEQYF
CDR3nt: TGTGCCAGCCCACCGGGACAGGGGGTAGTTGACGAGCAGTACTTC